This T cell receptor beta chain is from a study of blood T cell repertoires in COVID-19. At the level of the study: Sites across the United States, Italy and Spain contributed samples from acute and convalescent COVID-19.

Repertoires were generated with immunoSEQ multiplex PCR, while TCRdb's copy carries only in-frame clones and drops some. The sample holds tens of thousands of clones; roughly 90% are singletons and the top ten take over 2%. Germline values: CDR1 MDHEN, CDR2 SYDVKM. The CDR3 runs to 12 residues. In regard to this clone: A junction end diverges from the germline sequence, so it may reflect a read error.

The sample was peripheral blood. This receptor was taken from a human donor in a cohort sampled during active COVID-19. The chain is built from TRBV28 and TRBJ2-1; D gene uncertain. CDR3 amino acids: CANSRLGNEQFF. The CDR3 nucleotides are TGTGCCAACAGTCGACTTGGGAATGAGCAGTTCTTC.